The next 25 T cell receptor beta chains were all read from a single sample in a study of blood T cell repertoires in COVID-19. Measured with immunoSEQ multiplex PCR; TCRdb has only the in-frame clones, and not every one. The sample has around 420,000 clones; nearly 90% are singletons. Sequenced: PBMCs or T cells enriched from blood (not recorded which). The receptors derive from a woman aged 40 to 50 with acute COVID-19.

The chain uses TRBV9 and TRBJ1-2; D not resolved. Trimming took off 0 bases at V and 5 bases at J, with 5 bases between the two ends. CDR1 and CDR2 (germline): SGDLS, YYNGEE. The CDR3 is made up of 12 amino acids. CDR3 coding DNA: TGTGCCAGCAGCGTAGTCGGTTATGGCTACACCTTC. This sequence encodes CASSVVGYGYTF.

With respect to this clone: Other DNA sequences in this sample translate to the same CDR3. This chain links TRBV12-3 or TRBV12-4 with TRBJ1-2; 8 bases line up with TRBD1. Unmatched junction bases numbered 3, after V lost 5 bases and J lost 4 bases. The CDR3 covers 13 residues. CDR3 DNA sequence: TGTGCCAGCAGTCTCGGGACAGGCTATGGCTACACCTTC. Translated: CASSLGTGYGYTF.

V gene TRBV6-5 combines with J gene TRBJ1-2, with D tentatively TRBD1 (6 bases). The V gene lost 2 bases and the J gene lost 3 bases, with 13 bases spanning the gap. The CDR3 runs to 15 residues. CDR1 MNHEY and CDR2 SVGAGI come from the germline V gene. The CDR3 here is CASSYDAGADYGYTF. CDR3 in DNA: TGTGCCAGCAGTTACGATGCAGGGGCGGACTATGGCTACACCTTC.

The gene calls are TRBV24-1 and TRBJ1-4; no reliable D call. Germline values: CDR1 KGHDR, CDR2 SFDVKD. The V gene lost 0 bases and the J gene lost 8 bases, with 9 bases spanning the gap. This CDR3 is built from 14 residues. DNA for the CDR3: TGTGCCACCAGTGATTTGCGGAGGTCGGAAAAACTGTTTTTT. Amino acids: CATSDLRRSEKLFF.

CDR3 DNA: TGTGCCAGCAGCCAAGGGGGGGGCATCACTGAAGCTTTCTTT. Residues: CASSQGGGITEAFF. This chain uses TRBV14 with TRBJ1-1; the D gene is possibly TRBD1 (6 bases). Per the germline V gene, CDR1 is SGHDN and CDR2 is FVKESK. Trimming removed 1 base at V and 4 bases at J, with 10 bases between. This CDR3 spans 14 amino acids.

The chain links TRBV20-1 to TRBJ1-2; 12 bases line up with TRBD1. The CDR3 consists of 15 residues. V gave up 3 bases and J gave up 5 bases; unmatched junction bases: 7. CDR1 and CDR2 from the germline V gene are DFQATT and SNEGSKA (reference sequence). CDR3 amino acids: CSASPRDRGRYGYTF. Here the CDR3 DNA reads TGCAGTGCTAGTCCTCGGGACAGGGGGCGATATGGCTACACCTTC.

The chain has TRBV6-5 and TRBJ1-3; D not certain. CDR3 length equals 14 residues. The germline V and J ends were trimmed by 5 bases and 2 bases, with 10 bases remaining between them. CDR1 and CDR2 from the germline V gene are MNHEY and SVGAGI. CDR3 loop: CASSPGGAGNTIYF. CDR3 DNA: TGTGCCAGCAGTCCCGGAGGTGCTGGAAACACCATATATTTT.

This clone appeared once. The chain couples TRBV7-9 to TRBJ2-3, with TRBD2 matching over 8 bases. This CDR3 spans 14 amino acids. CDR1 is SEHNR, CDR2 FQNEAQ, per germline (reference sequence). V dropped 5 bases and J dropped 3; count of bases not matched to a gene: 4. CDR3 region: CASSLQRGTDTQYF. For the CDR3, the DNA is TGTGCCAGCAGCCTACAGCGGGGGACAGATACGCAGTATTTT.

V is TRBV5-1 and J is TRBJ2-1, with TRBD1 identical over 8 bases. The CDR3 runs 15 residues. CDR1 is SGHRS, CDR2 YFSETQ, per germline. V gave up 4 bases and J gave up 5 bases; unmatched junction bases: 8. This CDR3 reads CASSPGGTYDNEQFF. The CDR3 bases are TGCGCCAGCAGCCCAGGGGGCACCTATGACAATGAGCAGTTCTTC.

The CDR3 here is CASSLGQVDYGYTF. The CDR3 DNA reads as TGTGCCAGCAGCTTAGGACAGGTCGACTATGGCTACACCTTC. J is TRBJ1-2 and V is TRBV7-9; D perhaps matches TRBD1 (6 bases). The CDR3 consists of 14 residues. Trimming shortened V by 1 base and J by 3 bases, and 9 bases separated the two germline ends. In germline, CDR1 is SEHNR, CDR2 FQNEAQ (reference sequence).

A few counts support this clone. This chain uses TRBV30 with TRBJ1-3; D is unclear. Trimming stripped 4 bases from V and 2 bases from J, with 18 bases between. Germline V gene lookup returns CDR1 GTSNPN and CDR2 SVGIG (reference sequence). The CDR3 spans 16 residues. The CDR3 DNA follows: TGTGCCTGGACCCGGTTGAAGGGAGGGCCTGGAAACACCATATATTTT. Translated: CAWTRLKGGPGNTIYF.

The chain joins TRBV6-2 or TRBV6-3 to TRBJ1-5, with D possibly matching TRBD1 (5 bases). V was pared by 6 bases and J by 0 bases, with 18 bases between. Looked up from germline, CDR1 is MNHEY and CDR2 is SVGEGT. The CDR3 covers 17 residues. DNA for the CDR3: TGTGCCAGCAGCTCGACAGACCAGGTCTATAGCAATCAGCCCCAGCATTTT. Translating gives CASSSTDQVYSNQPQHF.

The rearrangement joins TRBV7-9 to TRBJ1-5; D perhaps matches TRBD1 (6 bases). The CDR3 covers 16 residues. V lost 8 bases, J lost 5 bases, and 22 bases lay in between. Germline V lookup: CDR1 SEHNR, CDR2 FQNEAQ (reference sequence). The CDR3 loop is CASGRFSGGLDQPQHF. As DNA, the CDR3 is TGTGCCAGCGGGAGATTCTCGGGGGGCCTGGATCAGCCCCAGCATTTT.

This clone was observed a few times. The chain employs TRBV20-1 and TRBJ1-6; 8 bases are a match to TRBD1. Trimming removed 3 bases from V and 11 bases from J; junction bases left unmatched: 15. There are 16 residues in the CDR3. CDR1 and CDR2 (germline): DFQATT, SNEGSKA (reference sequence). CDR3 nucleotide sequence: TGCAGTGCTAGTCCCTGGACAGGGCCCCTTGTGGCACCCCTCCACTTT. Translating it yields CSASPWTGPLVAPLHF.

This chain links TRBV6-5 with TRBJ1-1, with no clear D. V was pared by 10 bases and J by 1 base, with 16 bases between. The CDR3 runs to 14 residues. The germline CDR1 and CDR2 sequences are MNHEY and SVGAGI. The CDR3 is CATQRWTGNTEAFF. The DNA of the CDR3 is TGTGCCACCCAGCGGTGGACGGGGAACACTGAAGCTTTCTTT.

The chain couples TRBV13 to TRBJ1-1; D unclear. The germline V gene encodes CDR1 PRHDT and CDR2 FYEKMQ (reference sequence). The CDR3 sequence is 13 residues long. Trimming cost V 5 bases and J 6 bases, with 13 bases left between them. CDR3 sequence reads: CASSPPGSPEAFF. The CDR3 region has the DNA TGTGCCAGCAGCCCACCCGGGTCCCCTGAAGCTTTCTTT.

V is TRBV28 and J is TRBJ1-1; 7 positions match TRBD1. The CDR3 is 14 amino acids. Germline CDR1 and CDR2: MDHEN and SYDVKM. Trimming at V came to 5 bases and at J to 1 base, leaving 4 bases not matched to a gene. CDR3 loop: CASSDGQENTEAFF. CDR3 DNA: TGTGCCAGCAGTGACGGACAGGAGAACACTGAAGCTTTCTTT.

This sequence joins TRBV14 and TRBJ2-5, with 8 bases aligning to TRBD1. After removal of 2 bases from V and 5 bases from J, the junction contained 10 bases not matched to a gene. Germline V gives CDR1 SGHDN, CDR2 FVKESK. This CDR3 contains 16 residues. CDR3 in DNA: TGTGCCAGCAGCCAATCCAGGGGGCGAGGTCAGGAGACCCAGTACTTC. Translating it yields CASSQSRGRGQETQYF.

The rearrangement links TRBV2 to TRBJ1-4, with TRBD1 identical over 7 bases. V was clipped by 8 bases and J by 0 bases; unmatched bases: 3. This CDR3 has 14 amino acids. Germline loops: CDR1 SNHLY, CDR2 FYNNEI. As DNA, the CDR3 is TGTGCCAGCCGACAGGGACCAACTAATGAAAAACTGTTTTTT. Amino acids: CASRQGPTNEKLFF.

The CDR3 DNA reads as TGCGCCAGCAGCCAAGCGATGGGCAGGGGAGATGAAAAACTGTTTTTT. Amino acids: CASSQAMGRGDEKLFF. The rearrangement joins TRBV4-1 to TRBJ1-4; a possible D gene is TRBD1 (6 bases). Germline V gene sequence: CDR1 MGHRA, CDR2 YSYEKL. The CDR3 loop spans 16 amino acids. Trimming removed 1 base from V and 6 bases from J, with 15 bases in between.

This rearrangement joins TRBV6-5 to TRBJ1-3, with TRBD1 matching 10 bases. From germline, CDR1 is MNHEY and CDR2 SVGAGI. The CDR3 sequence is 15 residues long. J lost 4 bases, V lost 7 bases, and 7 bases had no gene match. In DNA, the CDR3 is TGTGCCAGCACGGGGACAGGGGTACCCGGAAACACCATATATTTT. Its translation is CASTGTGVPGNTIYF.

The chain couples TRBV30 to TRBJ2-7, with 8 bases lining up with TRBD1. CDR1 is GTSNPN, CDR2 SVGIG, per germline (reference sequence). V shed 3 bases, J shed 2 bases, and the junction held 9 bases outside the gene matches. The CDR3 spans 15 residues. Here the CDR3 DNA reads TGTGCCTGGAGCCTAGACAGGGGATCTGCCTACGAGCAGTACTTC. Protein: CAWSLDRGSAYEQYF.

V is TRBV7-9 and J is TRBJ1-2; D possibly corresponds to TRBD1 (6 bases). The CDR3 covers 13 residues. V lost 4 bases, J lost 4 bases, and 10 bases lay in between. The germline CDR1 and CDR2 sequences are SEHNR and FQNEAQ (reference sequence). Written as DNA, the CDR3 is TGTGCCAGCAGCTCAACAGGGACCTATGGCTACACCTTC. Amino acids: CASSSTGTYGYTF.

This clone has a single count. J is TRBJ2-3 and V is TRBV4-2; possibly TRBD2 for D (6 bases). The V gene lost 1 base and the J gene lost 4 bases, with 12 bases spanning the gap. The germline CDR1 and CDR2 sequences are LGHNA and YNFKEQ. The CDR3 covers 15 residues. This chain's CDR3 is CASSQVGGLADTQYF. For the CDR3, the DNA is TGTGCCAGCAGCCAAGTCGGGGGACTGGCAGATACGCAGTATTTT.

This chain connects TRBV7-7 to TRBJ2-2; D is undetermined. With 1 base removed from V and 1 base from J, the gap between germline ends came to 4 bases. Germline CDR1 is SSHAT and CDR2 is FNYEAQ (reference sequence). The length of the CDR3 is 14 residues. The CDR3 coding sequence is TGTGCCAGCAGCTTAGTATGGAACACCGGGGAGCTGTTTTTT. Residues: CASSLVWNTGELFF.